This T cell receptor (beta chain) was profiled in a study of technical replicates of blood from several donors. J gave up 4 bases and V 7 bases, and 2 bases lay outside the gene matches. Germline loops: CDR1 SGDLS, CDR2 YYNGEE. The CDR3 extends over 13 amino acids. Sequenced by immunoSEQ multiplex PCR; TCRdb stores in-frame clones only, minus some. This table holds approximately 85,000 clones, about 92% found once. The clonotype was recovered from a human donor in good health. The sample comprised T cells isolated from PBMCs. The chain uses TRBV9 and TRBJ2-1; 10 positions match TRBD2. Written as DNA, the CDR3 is TGTGCCAGCTCTAGCGGGGGATACAATGAGCAGTTCTTC. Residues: CASSSGGYNEQFF.